This T cell receptor (beta chain) was found in a study of T cell repertoires in cytomegalovirus infection. TCRdb reprocessed the reads via MiXCR and lists one record per CDR3 protein. The sample yields some 150,000 distinct CDR3 sequences, about a quarter seen once. Remarks on this clonotype: Antigen specificity is unknown.

The CDR3 is 15 residues long. Trimming stripped 2 bases from V and 4 bases from J, with 12 bases between. Germline V gives CDR1 SGHDN, CDR2 FVKESK. Study-level results: Identification of carriers of CMV plus the relevant HLA was performed using cumulative public TCR beta family frequency. HLA-C-restricted TCR beta clonotypes specific for CMV led the ex vivo response.

This TCR came from a human donor in good health (CMV status not recorded). Some clones in this sample may be carry-over from other donors' samples. The V call is TRBV14, the J call TRBJ1-3; the D is unclear. What was sequenced was PBMCs. The CDR3 loop reads CASSQYEGYGNTIYF. The CDR3 DNA follows: TGTGCCAGCAGCCAATATGAGGGTTACGGAAACACCATATATTTT.